These 21 T cell receptor beta chains originate from one sample sequenced in a study of blood T cells in healthy people across ages. Sample-barcoded 5' priming and a J-beta primer mix drove a second PCR of about 7 to 11 cycles. Using its own MiXCR run on the 5' RACE reads, TCRdb lists one record per CDR3 protein. This sample yields hundreds of thousands of distinct CDR3 sequences, of which 45% to 65% are seen a single time; 30% to 40% belongs to the top ten. The specimen was blood. The receptors were sampled from a man in his fifties or sixties in good health.

On this clonotype: An end of the junction does not agree with germline; a read error may underlie this. The rearrangement links TRBV10-3 to TRBJ2-5; 10 bases match TRBD1. This CDR3 has 16 residues. Per germline, CDR1 ENHRY and CDR2 SYGVKD. The chain's CDR3 is CVISDFRTGGGETQYF. In DNA, the CDR3 is TGTGTCATCAGTGACTTTCGGACAGGGGGTGGTGAGACCCAGTACTTC.

V usage is TRBV10-2 and J usage is TRBJ2-7; 10 bases map to TRBD1. Germline V gene data show CDR1 as WSHSY and CDR2 as SAAADI. CDR3 length equals 14 residues. V shed 6 bases and J 4 bases; nucleotides not matched to a gene: 6. The DNA of the CDR3 is TGCGCCAGCAGGCTGCCGGGACAGGGGTACGAGCAGTACTTC. Translated: CASRLPGQGYEQYF.

This clonotype was observed a few times. This sequence joins TRBV12-3 or TRBV12-4 and TRBJ1-1, with TRBD1 matching over 10 bases. The CDR3 has 14 amino acids. V shed 8 bases, J shed 3 bases, and the junction held 6 bases outside the gene matches. CDR3 sequence (DNA): TGTGCCAGCGCAAGACAGGGGGCGTACACTGAAGCTTTCTTT. It encodes CASARQGAYTEAFF.

This clonotype has just a few counts. V is TRBV15 and J is TRBJ2-1; D is ambiguous. Trimming stripped 4 bases from V and 7 bases from J, with 8 bases between. In germline, CDR1 is LNHNV, CDR2 YYDKDF (reference sequence). The length of the CDR3 is 12 residues. CDR3 in DNA: TGTGCCACCAGCACTAGGGTGAATGAGCAGTTCTTC. Encoded protein: CATSTRVNEQFF.

CDR3 loop: CASSSVGSSYEQYF. CDR3 coding DNA: TGTGCCAGCAGTAGTGTAGGGAGCTCCTACGAGCAGTACTTC. V gene TRBV28 combines with J gene TRBJ2-7, with D possibly being TRBD2 (5 bases). Germline V gene data show CDR1 as MDHEN and CDR2 as SYDVKM. This CDR3 comprises 14 residues. V was clipped by 5 bases and J by 0 bases, with 11 bases between them.

As DNA, the CDR3 is TGTGCCAGCAGTTTCTTATCCGGGGCAAAAACCCACAATGAGCAGTACTTC. Protein sequence: CASSFLSGAKTHNEQYF. V is TRBV6-5 and J is TRBJ2-7, with D possibly being TRBD1 or TRBD2 (5 bases each). Trimming cost V 4 bases and J 7 bases, with 26 bases left between them. The length of the CDR3 is 17 residues. The germline V gene has CDR1 MNHEY and CDR2 SVGAGI.

The chain uses TRBV25-1 and TRBJ2-1; D is ambiguous. Germline CDR1 reads MGHDK; CDR2 reads SYGVNS. V was trimmed by 3 bases and J by 0 bases, leaving 15 bases between them. The CDR3 has 17 amino acids. The CDR3 loop is CASSEPQGKSSYNEQFF. Written as DNA, the CDR3 is TGTGCCAGCAGTGAGCCCCAAGGGAAGAGCTCCTACAATGAGCAGTTCTTC.

V and J are TRBV29-1 and TRBJ2-5; weak D call: TRBD2 (5 bases). CDR3 size: 11 residues. CDR1 is SQVTM, CDR2 ANQGSEA, per germline. The V gene lost 6 bases and the J gene lost 4 bases, with 9 bases spanning the gap. The CDR3 bases are TGCAGCGTGAAGGCGGGAGAGACCCAGTACTTC. Encoded protein: CSVKAGETQYF.

This rearrangement joins TRBV2 to TRBJ2-6; 9 positions agree with TRBD1. Germline V lookup: CDR1 SNHLY, CDR2 FYNNEI. V trimming: 5 bases; J trimming: 4 bases; junction bases outside the gene matches: 6. The CDR3 has 16 residues. The CDR3 spells CASSQQGASGANVLTF. For the CDR3, the DNA is TGTGCCAGCAGTCAACAGGGGGCGTCGGGGGCCAACGTCCTGACTTTC.

The rearrangement joins TRBV21-1 to TRBJ2-3; the tabulated D call, TRBD1, remains unverified against the DNA. TRBV21-1 is a pseudogene locus. This CDR3 region has 15 residues. This CDR3 is CASKGKGWGTDTQYF. The CDR3 DNA follows: TGTGCCAGCAAGGGAAAGGGTTGGGGCACAGATACGCAGTATTTT.

This clonotype was counted a single time. The chain couples TRBV29-1 to TRBJ2-3; TRBD1 matches at 7 bases. V trimming: 4 bases; J trimming: 6 bases; junction bases outside the gene matches: 10. CDR1 SQVTM and CDR2 ANQGSEA come from the germline V gene. The CDR3 contains 14 residues. DNA for the CDR3: TGCAGCGTTGGCCGACAGGGACGAGTGGATACGCAGTATTTT. Residues: CSVGRQGRVDTQYF.

The chain joins TRBV29-1 to TRBJ2-4; the D gene could be TRBD1 or TRBD2 (5 bases each). The CDR3 totals 12 residues. V gave up 6 bases and J gave up 8 bases, with 14 bases separating them. Germline V gene lookup returns CDR1 SQVTM and CDR2 ANQGSEA. The CDR3 sequence: CSVGDGGDIQYF. The CDR3 DNA reads TGCAGCGTCGGGGACGGAGGAGACATTCAGTACTTC.

V is TRBV18 and J is TRBJ2-7, with TRBD1 identical over 7 bases. The trim removed 5 bases at V and 0 bases at J, leaving 7 bases unmatched. Germline lookup yields CDR1 KGHSH and CDR2 LQKENI. This CDR3 has 15 residues. In DNA form, the CDR3 reads TGTGCCAGCTCAGCGTCGACAGGGTACTCCTACGAGCAGTACTTC. Its translation is CASSASTGYSYEQYF. Using reference TRBV18 and TRBJ2-7 for the parts outside the CDR3, the full variable domain is NAGVMQNPRHLVRRRGQEARLRCSPMKGHSHVYWYRQLPEEGLKFMVYLQKENIIDESGMPKERFSAEFPKEGPSILRIQQVVRGDSAAYFCASSASTGYSYEQYFGPGTRLTVT.

This clonotype was seen more than once but under ten times. The V gene is TRBV12-3 or TRBV12-4, the J gene TRBJ1-2; 7 bases align to TRBD1. There are 14 residues in the CDR3. J was trimmed by 2 bases and V by 5 bases; bases with no gene match: 5. The CDR3 region is CASSADRVNYGYTF. The DNA for the CDR3 is TGTGCCAGCAGTGCCGACAGGGTCAACTATGGCTACACCTTC.

This clonotype was observed a single time. The chain joins TRBV12-3 or TRBV12-4 to TRBJ2-2; maybe TRBD2 (5 bases). This CDR3 region has 19 residues. The ends were cut back, 7 bases at V and 2 bases at J, with 26 bases in the middle. This CDR3 is CASTGWSAFRGQNTGELFF. The DNA of the CDR3 is TGTGCCAGCACGGGGTGGAGTGCTTTTCGCGGGCAAAACACCGGGGAGCTGTTTTTT.

The chain links TRBV18 to TRBJ2-5; D is uncertain. This CDR3 has 10 residues. Germline V gene data show CDR1 as KGHSH and CDR2 as LQKENI. V was trimmed by 4 bases and J by 11 bases, leaving 8 bases between them. The CDR3 reads CASSHNEQYF. The DNA of the CDR3 is TGTGCCAGCTCACACAATGAGCAGTACTTC.

Comment on this clonotype: The junction and the germline gene differ at one end; a read error may be behind it. The V and J genes are TRBV9 and TRBJ2-3; D is possibly TRBD1 or TRBD2 (7 bases each). Germline CDR1 SGDLS, CDR2 YYNGEE. The CDR3 consists of 15 residues. CDR3 in amino acids: CASSVAGGGTATQYF. CDR3 nucleotide sequence: TGTGCCAGCAGCGTAGCTGGGGGAGGGACAGCTACGCAGTATTTT.

This chain links TRBV5-4 with TRBJ2-7; 11 positions match TRBD2. J gave up 0 bases and V 5 bases, and 4 bases lay outside the gene matches. The CDR3 runs to 15 residues. CDR1 is SGHNT, CDR2 YYREEE, per germline (reference sequence). CDR3 region: CASRSGTSGSYEQYF. In nucleotides, the CDR3 is TGTGCCAGCAGATCCGGGACTAGCGGCTCCTACGAGCAGTACTTC.

V usage is TRBV5-1 and J usage is TRBJ1-1; unclear D gene. This CDR3 is 13 amino acids long. Germline loops: CDR1 SGHRS, CDR2 YFSETQ. V dropped 7 bases and J dropped 4 bases, with 14 bases sitting between them. The CDR3 sequence is CASDEPGGTEAFF. The CDR3 bases are TGCGCCAGCGACGAACCAGGCGGCACTGAAGCTTTCTTT. The complete variable domain, with remaining parts taken from reference TRBV5-1 and TRBJ1-1, reads KAGVTQTPRYLIKTRGQQVTLSCSPISGHRSVSWYQQTPGQGLQFLFEYFSETQRNKGNFPGRFSGRQFSNSRSEMNVSTLELGDSALYLCASDEPGGTEAFFGQGTRLTVV.

The gene calls are TRBV20-1 and TRBJ2-2; D gene unclear. There are 14 residues in the CDR3. Germline lookup yields CDR1 DFQATT and CDR2 SNEGSKA (reference sequence). Trimming pared 3 bases from V and 8 bases from J, leaving 16 bases between. CDR3 sequence (DNA): TGCAGTGCTAGCGGGCCGCTGGTTCGGGGGGAGCTGTTTTTT. Its translation is CSASGPLVRGELFF.

The rearrangement joins TRBV9 to TRBJ2-7; tentative D call: TRBD1 (6 bases). Trimming shortened V by 4 bases and J by 4 bases, and 18 bases separated the two germline ends. The germline CDR1 and CDR2 sequences are SGDLS and YYNGEE. This CDR3 comprises 15 residues. In DNA form, the CDR3 reads TGTGCCAGCAGCCCCGACCGGGACACACGGTACGAGCAGTACTTC. Its protein product is CASSPDRDTRYEQYF.